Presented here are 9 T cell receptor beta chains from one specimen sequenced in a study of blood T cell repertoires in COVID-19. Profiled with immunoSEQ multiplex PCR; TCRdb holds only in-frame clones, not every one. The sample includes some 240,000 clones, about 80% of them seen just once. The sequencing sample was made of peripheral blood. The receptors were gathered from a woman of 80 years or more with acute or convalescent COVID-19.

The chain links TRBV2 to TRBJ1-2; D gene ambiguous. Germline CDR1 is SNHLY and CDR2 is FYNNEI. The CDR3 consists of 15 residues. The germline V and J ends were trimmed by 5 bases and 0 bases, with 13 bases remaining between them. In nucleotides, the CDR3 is TGTGCCAGCAGTCAAAAGTCCTCAGCTAACTATGGCTACACCTTC. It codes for CASSQKSSANYGYTF.

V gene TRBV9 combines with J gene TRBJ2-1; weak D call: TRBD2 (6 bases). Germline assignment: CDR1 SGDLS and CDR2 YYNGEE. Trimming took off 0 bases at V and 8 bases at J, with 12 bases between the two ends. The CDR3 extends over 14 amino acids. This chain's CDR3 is CASSVVSSGYEQFF. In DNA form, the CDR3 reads TGTGCCAGCAGCGTAGTAAGTAGCGGCTATGAGCAGTTCTTC.

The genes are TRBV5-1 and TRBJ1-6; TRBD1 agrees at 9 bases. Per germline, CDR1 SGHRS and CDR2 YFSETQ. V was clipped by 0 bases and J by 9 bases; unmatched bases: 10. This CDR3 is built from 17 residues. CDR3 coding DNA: TGCGCCAGCAGCTTGGGGGCCTCGGGACAGGGACGTTCACCCCTCCACTTT. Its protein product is CASSLGASGQGRSPLHF.

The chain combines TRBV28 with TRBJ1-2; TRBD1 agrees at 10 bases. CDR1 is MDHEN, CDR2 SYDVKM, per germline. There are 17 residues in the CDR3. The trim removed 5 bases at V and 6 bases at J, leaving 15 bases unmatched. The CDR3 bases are TGTGCCAGCAGTCCGGCCGGACAGGGGGGGCGGTACGATGGCTACACCTTC. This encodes CASSPAGQGGRYDGYTF.

The DNA of the CDR3 is TGTGCCAGCAGTTTGAGTGGGCCCGAAAAACTGTTTTTT. This gives the protein CASSLSGPEKLFF. The V call is TRBV28, the J call TRBJ1-4, with D hard to call. The length of the CDR3 is 13 residues. Trimming shortened V by 3 bases and J by 8 bases, and 10 bases separated the two germline ends. Germline values: CDR1 MDHEN, CDR2 SYDVKM. Full variable domain (outside the CDR3, taken from reference TRBV28 and TRBJ1-4): DVKVTQSSRYLVKRTGEKVFLECVQDMDHENMFWYRQDPGLGLRLIYFSYDVKMKEKGDIPEGYSVSREKKERFSLILESASTNQTSMYLCASSLSGPEKLFFGSGTQLSVL.

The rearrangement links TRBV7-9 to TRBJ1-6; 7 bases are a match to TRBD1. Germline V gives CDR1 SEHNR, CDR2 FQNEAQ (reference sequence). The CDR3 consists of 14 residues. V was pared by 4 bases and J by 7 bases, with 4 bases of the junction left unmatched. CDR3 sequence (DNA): TGTGCCAGCAGCTCAGGGGGTGCAAATTCACCCCTCCACTTT. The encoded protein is CASSSGGANSPLHF.

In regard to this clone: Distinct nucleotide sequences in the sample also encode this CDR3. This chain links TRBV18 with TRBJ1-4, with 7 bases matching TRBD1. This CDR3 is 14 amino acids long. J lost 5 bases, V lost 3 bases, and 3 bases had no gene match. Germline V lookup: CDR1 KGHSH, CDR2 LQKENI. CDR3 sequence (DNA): TGTGCCAGCTCACCCCGACAGGGAAATGAAAAACTGTTTTTT. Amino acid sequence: CASSPRQGNEKLFF.

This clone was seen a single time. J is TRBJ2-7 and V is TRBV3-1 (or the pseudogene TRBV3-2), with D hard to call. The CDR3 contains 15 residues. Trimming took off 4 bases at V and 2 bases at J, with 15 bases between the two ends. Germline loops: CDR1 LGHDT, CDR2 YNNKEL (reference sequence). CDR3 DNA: TGTGCCAGCAGCCCCCGTGGCGGCCGGGCCTACGAGCAGTACTTC. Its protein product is CASSPRGGRAYEQYF.

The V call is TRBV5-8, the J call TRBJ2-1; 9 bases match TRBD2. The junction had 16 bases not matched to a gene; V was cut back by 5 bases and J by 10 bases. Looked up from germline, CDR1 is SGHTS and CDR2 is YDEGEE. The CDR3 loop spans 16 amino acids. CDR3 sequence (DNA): TGTGCCAGCAGTCTCCCTTGGGGCGGGGGGGCAAGAGAGCAGTTCTTC. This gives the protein CASSLPWGGGAREQFF.